This TCR beta chain was recovered during a study of monozygotic twins with cystic fibrosis (dated by TCRdb to about 2021). Context from the whole study: Around 3.1 micrograms of fragmented DNA went through around 15 PCR cycles to produce barcoded libraries. The study compared TCR beta repertoires within and between 16 monozygotic twin pairs with cystic fibrosis to assess genetic influence on V and J gene usage. The cohort included ten female and six male twin pairs, mostly children and adolescents, aged roughly 2.0 to 40 years with a median of about 8.8 years. Twins were ranked among 850 to 1,100 cohort participants for weight-for-height and FEVPerc (FEV1 disease centile) on the day of blood sampling. Data for three of the twin pairs had already been reported earlier in a different context.

CDR1 and CDR2 are drawn from the germline V gene: SGHTS, YDEGEE. The CDR3 measures 13 amino acids from cysteine to phenylalanine. The sequence is cut down to CDR3 DNA, 39 bases in frame from base 1. The V and J ends are trimmed by 3 bases and 0 bases, leaving 7 bases between them. This clone was seen once. What this receptor recognizes is not known. No base quality values were provided; no much bigger clone lies one nucleotide off. TCR beta CDR3 regions were amplified by multiplex PCR with the immunoSEQ immune profiling system according to the manufacturer's instructions. An Illumina NextSeq system was used to carry out the sequencing. In the authors' own workflow: Sequence data were processed on the immunoSEQ Analyzer platform, and clonality was calculated as the square root of Simpson's index of productive rearrangements. V and J usage similarity was measured by Jensen-Shannon distance, and CDR3 generation probabilities were computed with OLGA. Shared CDR3 sequences were searched in the immuneACCESS database (August 2020) and in VDJdb (December 2020). TCRdb provides this immuneACCESS table in a form limited to in-frame rearrangements. Some clones are lacking; in checked studies, under half of them reflect an unresolved V gene, and why the rest are absent is not known. V and J calls and clone size are as listed in that table; D and trimming were resolved from the DNA. The sample yields around 36,000 clones; roughly 66% were counted once. Together, the top ten hold approximately 0.8% of the sample.

Overall study results and their limits: Monozygotic CF twin pairs shared significantly more nucleotide-identical clonotypes within each pair than unrelated CF individuals shared with one another (P = 0.000026, Mann-Whitney). Simpson clonality was generally low (median approximately 0.009), which suggests a naive-dominated repertoire, and clonality was higher in the most severely affected patients. The greatest similarity to the co-twin was observed for V gene usage in 13 of 16 pairs and for J usage in 8 of 16 pairs, which suggested genetic constraints. Only a small cohort was studied, and no association of shared CDR3 numbers with age, concordance or disease severity was found.

The twin pairs came from the European Cystic Fibrosis Twin and Sibling Study Cohort, a cohort that recruited patients from 158 CF clinics across 14 European countries. Zygosity and CFTR genotype were verified in-house, with zygosity tested by multiplex PCR of nine short tandem repeat loci. Peripheral blood was sampled from each twin, and clinical parameters were recorded on the day of blood sampling. Genomic DNA was isolated from peripheral blood cells with phenol/chloroform and kept in TE buffer at 4 degrees C. The clonotype originates from a girl between 10 and 17 years old with cystic fibrosis. Sequencing used blood. This sequence uses TRBV5-8 and TRBJ2-7; too little of a D gene remains to name it. This receptor carries the CDR3 CASSSDPSYEQYF. The sequenced DNA: TGTGCCAGCAGCTCGGACCCCTCCTACGAGCAGTACTTC.